This T cell receptor beta chain was sequenced in a study of immune heterogeneity within non-small cell lung tumors. The template consisted of bulk tumor genomic DNA, with about 600 ng used per sample. From each primary tumor, several far-apart biopsies were obtained during surgery. Their non-small cell lung cancer was newly diagnosed and untreated, and the patients underwent curative surgery. The authors amplified TCR beta CDR3 by multiplex PCR with 32 V and 13 J primers. Via MiXCR, TCRdb re-called the multiplex PCR reads, giving one row per CDR3 protein. The sample holds tens of thousands of distinct CDR3 sequences; around 30% are singletons and the top ten take around 3.9%. This clonotype showed up many times. Antigen: not known. V lost 5 bases to trimming and J lost 3 bases; unmatched junction nucleotides: 5. This CDR3 has 14 amino acids. CDR1 and CDR2 from the germline V gene are MNHNS and SASEGT.

Study-wide points: Identical dominant CDR3 beta clonotypes showed recurrence across tumor sites within a patient, and site-unique high-frequency clones were also present.

Material for sequencing was lung tumor tissue. The receptor comes from a middle-aged man with non-small cell lung cancer. The rearrangement links TRBV6-1 to TRBJ2-7; 9 nucleotides align to TRBD2. CDR3 sequence: CASSPRTSDYEQYF. The DNA of the CDR3 is TGTGCCAGCAGTCCACGGACTAGCGACTACGAGCAGTACTTC.